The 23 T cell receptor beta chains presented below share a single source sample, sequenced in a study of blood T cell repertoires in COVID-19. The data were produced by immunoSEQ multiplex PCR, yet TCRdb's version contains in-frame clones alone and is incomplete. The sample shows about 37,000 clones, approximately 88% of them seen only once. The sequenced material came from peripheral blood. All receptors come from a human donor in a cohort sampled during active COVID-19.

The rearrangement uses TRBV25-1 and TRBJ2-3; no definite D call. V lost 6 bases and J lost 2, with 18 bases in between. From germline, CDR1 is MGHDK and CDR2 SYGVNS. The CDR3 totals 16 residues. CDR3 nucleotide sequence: TGTGCCAGCAGAGCAGGATCCTCCTTCCTCACAGATACGCAGTATTTT. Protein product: CASRAGSSFLTDTQYF.

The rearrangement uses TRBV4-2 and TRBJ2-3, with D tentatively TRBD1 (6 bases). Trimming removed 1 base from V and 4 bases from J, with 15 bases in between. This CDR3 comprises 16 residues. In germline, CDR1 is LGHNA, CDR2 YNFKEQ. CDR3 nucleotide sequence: TGTGCCAGCAGCCAAGTAGGGGGTTCCAGGGCAGATACGCAGTATTTT. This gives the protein CASSQVGGSRADTQYF.

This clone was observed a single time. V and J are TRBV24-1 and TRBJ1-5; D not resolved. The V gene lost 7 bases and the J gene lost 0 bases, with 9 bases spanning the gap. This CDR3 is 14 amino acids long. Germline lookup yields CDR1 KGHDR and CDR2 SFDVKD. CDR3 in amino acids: CATSETNSNQPQHF. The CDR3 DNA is TGTGCCACCAGCGAAACTAATAGCAATCAGCCCCAGCATTTT.

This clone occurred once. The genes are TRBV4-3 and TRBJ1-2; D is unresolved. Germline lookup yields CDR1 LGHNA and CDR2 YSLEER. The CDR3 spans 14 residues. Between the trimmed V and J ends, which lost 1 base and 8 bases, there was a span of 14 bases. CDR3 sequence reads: CASSQGETYTGYTF. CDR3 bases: TGCGCCAGCAGCCAAGGGGAGACCTACACCGGCTACACCTTC.

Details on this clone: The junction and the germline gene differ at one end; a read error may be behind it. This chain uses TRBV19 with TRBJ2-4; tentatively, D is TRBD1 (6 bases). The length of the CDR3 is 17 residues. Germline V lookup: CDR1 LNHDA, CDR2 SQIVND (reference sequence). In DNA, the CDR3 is TGTGCCAATAGTATAGAGGGACACCGATCAGCCAAAAACATTCAGTACTTC. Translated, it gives CANSIEGHRSAKNIQYF.

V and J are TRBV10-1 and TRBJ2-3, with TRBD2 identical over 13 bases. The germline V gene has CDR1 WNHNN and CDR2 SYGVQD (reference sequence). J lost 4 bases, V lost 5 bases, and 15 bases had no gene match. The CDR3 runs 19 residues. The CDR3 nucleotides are TGCGCCAGCAGTCTTGGGACTAGCGGGGAGATTTGGGGCCCAGATACGCAGTATTTT. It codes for CASSLGTSGEIWGPDTQYF.

The CDR3 protein is CACQGGSMSNTEAFF. CDR3 DNA: TGTGCCTGCCAAGGGGGATCTATGAGTAACACTGAAGCTTTCTTT. V gene TRBV30 combines with J gene TRBJ1-1; D might be TRBD1 (6 bases). V lost 6 bases to trimming and J lost 2 bases, with 19 bases between them. The CDR3 sequence is 15 residues long. The V gene's germline CDR1 is GTSNPN and CDR2 SVGIG (reference sequence).

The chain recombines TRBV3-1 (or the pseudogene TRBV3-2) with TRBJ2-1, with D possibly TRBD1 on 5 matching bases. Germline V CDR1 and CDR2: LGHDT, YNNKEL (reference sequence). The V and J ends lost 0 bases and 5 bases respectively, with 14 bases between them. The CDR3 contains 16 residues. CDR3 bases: TGTGCCAGCAGCCAAGATGGCACAGGTAGGCACAATGAGCAGTTCTTC. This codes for CASSQDGTGRHNEQFF.

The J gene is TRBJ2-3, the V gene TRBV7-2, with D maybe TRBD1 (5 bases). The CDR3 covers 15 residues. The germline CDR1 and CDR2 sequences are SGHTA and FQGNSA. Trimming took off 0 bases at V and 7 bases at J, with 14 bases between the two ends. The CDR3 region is CASSLAGVKGNTQYF. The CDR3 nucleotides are TGTGCCAGCAGCTTAGCAGGGGTGAAGGGGAATACGCAGTATTTT.

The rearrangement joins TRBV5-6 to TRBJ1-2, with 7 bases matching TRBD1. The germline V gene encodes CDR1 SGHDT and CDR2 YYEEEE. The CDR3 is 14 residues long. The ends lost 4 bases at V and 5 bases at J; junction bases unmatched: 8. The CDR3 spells CASSAGTAEYGYTF. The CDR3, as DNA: TGTGCCAGCAGCGCGGGGACAGCGGAATATGGCTACACCTTC.

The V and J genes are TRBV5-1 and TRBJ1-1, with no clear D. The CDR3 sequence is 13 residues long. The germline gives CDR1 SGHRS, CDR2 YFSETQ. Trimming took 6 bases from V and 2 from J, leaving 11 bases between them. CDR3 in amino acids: CASTPGPNTEAFF. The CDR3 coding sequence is TGCGCCAGCACCCCGGGTCCAAACACTGAAGCTTTCTTT.

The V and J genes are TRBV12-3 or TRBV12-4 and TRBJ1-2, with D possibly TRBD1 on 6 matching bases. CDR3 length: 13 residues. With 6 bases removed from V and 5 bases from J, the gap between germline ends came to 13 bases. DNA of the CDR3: TGTGCCAGCAGCCTACTACAGGGTTATGGCTACACCTTC. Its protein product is CASSLLQGYGYTF.

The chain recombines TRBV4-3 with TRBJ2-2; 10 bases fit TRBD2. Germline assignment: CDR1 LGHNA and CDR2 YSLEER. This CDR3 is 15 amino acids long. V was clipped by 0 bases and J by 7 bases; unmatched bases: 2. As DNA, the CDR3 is TGCGCCAGCAGCCAAGAACTAGCGGGACTCGGGGAGCTGTTTTTT. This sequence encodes CASSQELAGLGELFF.

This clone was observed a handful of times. The CDR3 region has the DNA TGTGCCAGCAGCAGGGGGCAAGGCGAGCAGTACTTC. It codes for CASSRGQGEQYF. The rearrangement links TRBV28 to TRBJ2-7; 8 nucleotides agree with TRBD1. Germline V CDR1 and CDR2: MDHEN, SYDVKM. This CDR3 region has 12 residues. The V segment lost 6 bases and the J segment 6 bases; nucleotides outside the gene matches: 4.

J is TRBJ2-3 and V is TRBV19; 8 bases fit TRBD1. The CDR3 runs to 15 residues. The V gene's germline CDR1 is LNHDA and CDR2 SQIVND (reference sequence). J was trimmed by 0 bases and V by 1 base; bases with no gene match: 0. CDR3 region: CASSIGQGSTDTQYF. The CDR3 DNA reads TGTGCCAGTAGTATAGGACAGGGGAGCACAGATACGCAGTATTTT.

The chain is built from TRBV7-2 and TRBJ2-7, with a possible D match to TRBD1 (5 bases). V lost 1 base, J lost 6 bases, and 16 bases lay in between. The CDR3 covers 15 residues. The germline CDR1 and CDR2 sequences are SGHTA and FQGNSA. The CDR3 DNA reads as TGTGCCAGCAGCTTAGGGGGCCTAGGACCCTCCGAGCAGTACTTC. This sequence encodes CASSLGGLGPSEQYF.

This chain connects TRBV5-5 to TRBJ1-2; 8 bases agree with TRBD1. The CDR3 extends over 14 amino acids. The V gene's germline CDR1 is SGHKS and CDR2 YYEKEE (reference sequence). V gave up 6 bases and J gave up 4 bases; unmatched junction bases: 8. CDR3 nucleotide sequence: TGTGCCAGCAACCGCGGGACAGGATCCTATGGCTACACCTTC. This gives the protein CASNRGTGSYGYTF. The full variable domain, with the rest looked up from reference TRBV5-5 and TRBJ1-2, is DAGVTQSPTHLIKTRGQQVTLRCSPISGHKSVSWYQQVLGQGPQFIFQYYEKEERGRGNFPDRFSARQFPNYSSELNVNALLLGDSALYLCASNRGTGSYGYTFGSGTRLTVV.

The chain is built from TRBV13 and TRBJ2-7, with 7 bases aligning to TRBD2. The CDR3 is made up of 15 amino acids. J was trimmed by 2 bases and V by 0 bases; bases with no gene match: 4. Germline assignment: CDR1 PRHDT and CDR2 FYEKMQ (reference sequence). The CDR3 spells CASSLGTGGPYEQYF. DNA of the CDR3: TGTGCCAGCAGCTTAGGTACGGGAGGTCCCTACGAGCAGTACTTC.

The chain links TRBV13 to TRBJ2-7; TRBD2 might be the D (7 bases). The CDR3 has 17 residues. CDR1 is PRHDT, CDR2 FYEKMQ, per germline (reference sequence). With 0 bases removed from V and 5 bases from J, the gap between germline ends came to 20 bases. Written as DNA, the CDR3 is TGTGCCAGCAGCTTAGGTCGGAACTGGGGGGGGGCCCACGAGCAGTACTTC. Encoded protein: CASSLGRNWGGAHEQYF.

CDR3 protein: CASSLGDSNTEAFF. The CDR3 bases are TGCGCCAGCAGCTTGGGGGACAGTAACACTGAAGCTTTCTTT. This chain uses TRBV5-1 with TRBJ1-1; 7 bases agree with TRBD1. V lost 0 bases and J lost 2; bases outside the gene matches: 1. The CDR3 loop spans 14 amino acids. Per germline, CDR1 SGHRS and CDR2 YFSETQ.

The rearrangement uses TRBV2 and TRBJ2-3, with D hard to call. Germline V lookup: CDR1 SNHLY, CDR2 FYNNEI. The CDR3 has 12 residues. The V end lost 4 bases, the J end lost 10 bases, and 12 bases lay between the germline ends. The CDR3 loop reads CASSGPRPAQYF. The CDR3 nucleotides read TGTGCCAGCAGTGGTCCCCGTCCGGCGCAGTATTTT.

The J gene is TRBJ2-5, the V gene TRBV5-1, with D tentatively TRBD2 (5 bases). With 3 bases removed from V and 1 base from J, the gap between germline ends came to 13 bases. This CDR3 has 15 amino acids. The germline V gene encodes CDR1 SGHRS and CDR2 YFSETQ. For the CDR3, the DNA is TGCGCCAGCAGCTCGGAGGCAGGCCGCCAAGAGACCCAGTACTTC. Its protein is CASSSEAGRQETQYF.

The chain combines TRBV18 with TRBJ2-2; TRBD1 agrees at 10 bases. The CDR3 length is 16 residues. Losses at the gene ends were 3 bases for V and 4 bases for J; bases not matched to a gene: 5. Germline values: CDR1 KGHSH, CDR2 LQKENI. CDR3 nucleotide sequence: TGTGCCAGCTCACCGGTCGGGACAGGGGTCACCGGGGAGCTGTTTTTT. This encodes CASSPVGTGVTGELFF.